Listed below are T cell receptor beta chains from one sample, sequenced in a study of T cells in Graves' hyperthyroidism and ophthalmopathy. TCRdb redid the calling of the multiplex PCR reads with MiXCR, one entry per CDR3 protein. The top ten clones hold around 11% of a sample with about 480,000 distinct CDR3 sequences, 24% of them seen once. The sequenced sample consisted of blood. The receptor set was obtained from a woman aged 30 to 39 with Graves' ophthalmopathy. Both conserved end residues are part of each CDR3. The D gene is left open where the match is weak. Clone size is given for some rows only: seen once, a few or many times, or a class if the clone is expanded.

abundance: few; j_gene: TRBJ2-5; d_gene: NA; v_gene: TRBV13; CDR3aa: CASSLGDGETQYF; CDR3nt: TGTGCCAGCAGCTTGGGGGACGGGGAGACCCAGTACTTC
abundance: NA; j_gene: TRBJ2-7; d_gene: NA; v_gene: TRBV5-1; CDR3aa: CASTASGSYEQYF; CDR3nt: TGCGCCAGCACCGCTTCGGGGTCCTACGAGCAGTACTTC
abundance: few; j_gene: TRBJ2-5; d_gene: TRBD2; v_gene: TRBV28; CDR3aa: CASSLGGTSTQETQYF; CDR3nt: TGTGCCAGCAGTTTAGGCGGGACTAGCACTCAAGAGACCCAGTACTTC
abundance: many; j_gene: TRBJ1-1; d_gene: NA; v_gene: TRBV7-8; CDR3aa: CASSLEGGPNTEAFF; CDR3nt: TGTGCCAGCAGCTTAGAGGGGGGCCCGAACACTGAAGCTTTCTTT
abundance: many; j_gene: TRBJ2-7; d_gene: NA; v_gene: TRBV4-2; CDR3aa: CASSSRDLSYEQYF; CDR3nt: TGTGCCAGCAGCTCCAGGGATCTGAGCTACGAGCAGTACTTC
abundance: NA; j_gene: TRBJ1-1; d_gene: NA; v_gene: TRBV6-1; CDR3aa: CASSDYTANTEAFF; CDR3nt: TGTGCCAGCAGCGATTATACAGCGAACACTGAAGCTTTCTTT
abundance: many; j_gene: TRBJ1-1; d_gene: NA; v_gene: TRBV7-9; CDR3aa: CASSAPQGENTEAFF; CDR3nt: TGTGCCAGCAGTGCACCACAGGGTGAGAACACTGAAGCTTTCTTT
abundance: many; j_gene: TRBJ1-5; d_gene: NA; v_gene: TRBV6-2/TRBV6-3; CDR3aa: CASSATTRPHQPQHF; CDR3nt: TGTGCCAGCAGTGCAACGACCCGGCCGCATCAGCCCCAGCATTTT
abundance: many; j_gene: TRBJ2-2; d_gene: NA; v_gene: TRBV6-1; CDR3aa: CASSEAGFGELFF; CDR3nt: TGTGCCAGCAGTGAAGCAGGGTTCGGGGAGCTGTTTTTT
abundance: NA; j_gene: TRBJ1-5; d_gene: NA; v_gene: TRBV15; CDR3aa: CATSRDPGQPQHF; CDR3nt: TGTGCCACCAGCAGAGATCCAGGCCAGCCCCAGCATTTT
abundance: many; j_gene: TRBJ2-5; d_gene: TRBD1; v_gene: TRBV2; CDR3aa: CASRQDGTGIETQYF; CDR3nt: TGTGCCAGCAGGCAGGACGGGACAGGAATAGAGACCCAGTACTTC
abundance: NA; j_gene: TRBJ2-7; d_gene: NA; v_gene: TRBV7-2; CDR3aa: CASSEYYEQYF; CDR3nt: TGTGCCAGCAGCGAGTATTACGAGCAGTACTTC
abundance: NA; j_gene: TRBJ1-5; d_gene: NA; v_gene: TRBV6-1; CDR3aa: CASSERRGGGVPNQPQHF; CDR3nt: TGTGCCAGCAGTGAAAGAAGGGGGGGAGGGGTGCCCAATCAGCCCCAGCATTTT
abundance: NA; j_gene: TRBJ2-7; d_gene: NA; v_gene: TRBV6-2/TRBV6-3; CDR3aa: CASSYGTRDYEQYF; CDR3nt: TGTGCCAGCAGTTACGGGACGCGTGACTACGAGCAGTACTTC
abundance: few; j_gene: TRBJ1-6; d_gene: NA; v_gene: TRBV18; CDR3aa: CASSPGQNSPLHF; CDR3nt: TGTGCCAGCTCACCAGGGCAGAATTCACCCCTCCACTTT
abundance: few; j_gene: TRBJ1-6; d_gene: TRBD1; v_gene: TRBV6-4; CDR3aa: CASSDSGQGASSYNSPLHF; CDR3nt: TGTGCCAGCAGTGACTCGGGACAGGGAGCGAGCTCCTATAATTCACCCCTCCACTTT
abundance: NA; j_gene: TRBJ1-2; d_gene: TRBD1; v_gene: TRBV24-1; CDR3aa: CATQGGQDYYGYTF; CDR3nt: TGTGCCACCCAAGGAGGACAGGATTACTATGGCTACACCTTC
abundance: many; j_gene: TRBJ1-5; d_gene: NA; v_gene: TRBV2; CDR3aa: CASSEGGSQHF; CDR3nt: TGTGCCAGCAGTGAGGGGGGATCCCAGCATTTT
abundance: many; j_gene: TRBJ1-1; d_gene: NA; v_gene: TRBV6-1; CDR3aa: CASRVKYEPLGTEAFF; CDR3nt: TGTGCCAGCAGGGTGAAGTATGAACCGCTGGGCACTGAAGCTTTCTTT
abundance: few; j_gene: TRBJ1-4; d_gene: TRBD1; v_gene: TRBV16; CDR3aa: CASSGLGTATNEKLFF; CDR3nt: TGTGCCAGCAGCGGACTCGGGACAGCAACTAATGAAAAACTGTTTTTT
abundance: NA; j_gene: TRBJ1-5; d_gene: NA; v_gene: TRBV6-5; CDR3aa: CASSYSPDEPQHF; CDR3nt: TGTGCCAGCAGTTACTCGCCGGATGAGCCCCAGCATTTT
abundance: NA; j_gene: TRBJ2-5; d_gene: TRBD1; v_gene: TRBV12-3/TRBV12-4; CDR3aa: CASSLGTGIETQYF; CDR3nt: TGTGCCAGCAGTTTAGGGACAGGGATAGAGACCCAGTACTTC
abundance: many; j_gene: TRBJ2-7; d_gene: NA; v_gene: TRBV6-1; CDR3aa: CASNRLRPMAQGDEQYF; CDR3nt: TGTGCCAGCAATCGCTTACGCCCAATGGCTCAGGGCGACGAGCAGTACTTC
abundance: NA; j_gene: TRBJ2-5; d_gene: TRBD1; v_gene: TRBV19; CDR3aa: CASSILDRAGETQYF; CDR3nt: TGTGCCAGTAGTATTTTGGACAGGGCAGGGGAGACCCAGTACTTC
abundance: NA; j_gene: TRBJ2-5; d_gene: TRBD1; v_gene: TRBV7-2; CDR3aa: CASSGWTGQETQYF; CDR3nt: TGTGCCAGCAGCGGATGGACAGGGCAAGAGACCCAGTACTTC
abundance: many; j_gene: TRBJ1-1; d_gene: NA; v_gene: TRBV6-5; CDR3aa: CASSYISKDTEAFF; CDR3nt: TGTGCCAGCAGTTATATATCGAAGGACACTGAAGCTTTCTTT
abundance: NA; j_gene: TRBJ2-7; d_gene: TRBD2; v_gene: TRBV28; CDR3aa: CASSPGGPTYEQYF; CDR3nt: TGTGCCAGCAGTCCGGGAGGGCCAACCTACGAGCAGTACTTC
abundance: many; j_gene: TRBJ2-5; d_gene: NA; v_gene: TRBV29-1; CDR3aa: CSVVDIIQETQYF; CDR3nt: TGCAGCGTTGTGGACATAATCCAAGAGACCCAGTACTTC
abundance: many; j_gene: TRBJ2-5; d_gene: TRBD1; v_gene: TRBV12-3/TRBV12-4; CDR3aa: CASSLSVGTGGQETQYF; CDR3nt: TGTGCCAGCAGTTTAAGTGTGGGGACAGGGGGGCAAGAGACCCAGTACTTC
abundance: NA; j_gene: TRBJ2-7; d_gene: NA; v_gene: TRBV20-1; CDR3aa: CSAPDGYEQYF; CDR3nt: TGCAGTGCACCGGACGGCTACGAGCAGTACTTC
abundance: NA; j_gene: TRBJ1-1; d_gene: NA; v_gene: TRBV12-3/TRBV12-4; CDR3aa: CASRGDASFNTEAFF; CDR3nt: TGTGCCAGCAGAGGTGACGCAAGCTTCAACACTGAAGCTTTCTTT
abundance: many; j_gene: TRBJ2-5; d_gene: TRBD1; v_gene: TRBV11-2; CDR3aa: CASSMPDRGQETQYF; CDR3nt: TGTGCCAGCAGCATGCCCGACAGGGGGCAAGAGACCCAGTACTTC
abundance: NA; j_gene: TRBJ1-1; d_gene: NA; v_gene: TRBV5-1; CDR3aa: CASRGGGETEAFF; CDR3nt: TGCGCCAGCAGGGGAGGCGGAGAGACTGAAGCTTTCTTT
abundance: NA; j_gene: TRBJ1-1; d_gene: NA; v_gene: TRBV11-2; CDR3aa: CASSLSLELEAFF; CDR3nt: TGTGCCAGCAGCTTATCTCTGGAGCTTGAAGCTTTCTTT
abundance: NA; j_gene: TRBJ2-5; d_gene: NA; v_gene: TRBV6-5; CDR3aa: CASSYGGQQETQYF; CDR3nt: TGTGCCAGCAGTTACGGGGGGCAGCAAGAGACCCAGTACTTC
abundance: many; j_gene: TRBJ2-5; d_gene: TRBD2; v_gene: TRBV11-1; CDR3aa: CASSFGLAGSFGETQYF; CDR3nt: TGTGCCAGCAGCTTCGGGTTAGCGGGGTCCTTCGGGGAGACCCAGTACTTC
abundance: few; j_gene: TRBJ1-1; d_gene: TRBD1; v_gene: TRBV6-5; CDR3aa: CASILGQGRTEAFF; CDR3nt: TGTGCCAGCATTCTCGGACAGGGGCGCACTGAAGCTTTCTTT
abundance: many; j_gene: TRBJ1-1; d_gene: NA; v_gene: TRBV7-8; CDR3aa: CASSLRGASGNTEAFF; CDR3nt: TGTGCCAGCAGCTTAAGGGGTGCAAGTGGAAACACTGAAGCTTTCTTT
abundance: many; j_gene: TRBJ1-2; d_gene: TRBD1; v_gene: TRBV6-1; CDR3aa: CASSGDDRVYGYTF; CDR3nt: TGTGCCAGCAGTGGCGACGACAGGGTTTATGGCTACACCTTC
abundance: NA; j_gene: TRBJ1-1; d_gene: NA; v_gene: TRBV13; CDR3aa: CASSPGTWTEAFF; CDR3nt: TGTGCCAGCAGCCCTGGGACGTGGACTGAAGCTTTCTTT
abundance: many; j_gene: TRBJ1-2; d_gene: NA; v_gene: TRBV6-1; CDR3aa: CASSRAQDGYTF; CDR3nt: TGTGCCAGCAGTCGCGCACAGGATGGCTACACCTTC
abundance: few; j_gene: TRBJ1-5; d_gene: NA; v_gene: TRBV6-1; CDR3aa: CATLPANSNQPQHF; CDR3nt: TGTGCCACCCTCCCGGCGAATAGCAATCAGCCCCAGCATTTT
abundance: many; j_gene: TRBJ2-5; d_gene: NA; v_gene: TRBV4-2; CDR3aa: CASSQGLQEGETQYF; CDR3nt: TGTGCCAGCAGCCAAGGTCTCCAGGAGGGGGAGACCCAGTACTTC
abundance: many; j_gene: TRBJ2-5; d_gene: TRBD2; v_gene: TRBV20-1; CDR3aa: CSARSMTSGEETQYF; CDR3nt: TGCAGTGCTAGATCCATGACTAGCGGGGAAGAGACCCAGTACTTC
abundance: NA; j_gene: TRBJ2-7; d_gene: NA; v_gene: TRBV28; CDR3aa: CASSFSNQGSYEQYF; CDR3nt: TGTGCCAGCAGTTTTAGCAACCAGGGCTCCTACGAGCAGTACTTC